This T cell receptor (beta chain) appears in the sequencing data of a study of T cell repertoires in cytomegalovirus infection. Study-level information: Carrying CMV and the relevant HLA type showed in public TCR beta signatures. Study-level results: HLA-C-restricted, CMV-specific TCR beta clonotypes were dominant ex vivo. Based on cumulative public TCR beta family frequency, carriers of CMV plus the relevant HLA were identified.

Ten or more counts support this clonotype. The target antigen is unknown. The CDR3 runs 14 residues. The junction had 1 base not matched to a gene; V was cut back by 2 bases and J by 4 bases. Looked up from germline, CDR1 is SNHLY and CDR2 is FYNNEI. TCRdb reprocessed the reads via MiXCR and lists one record per CDR3 protein. In the table there are approximately 320,000 distinct CDR3 sequences, over 7.5% of which are singletons. Material: PBMCs. The rearrangement joins TRBV2 to TRBJ2-2; 7 nucleotides align to TRBD2. The source of this sequence is a human donor in good health (CMV status not recorded). Some clones in this sample may be carry-over from other donors' samples. CDR3 sequence (DNA): TGTGCCAGCAGTGAATCTAGCGGCACCGGGGAGCTGTTTTTT. Its protein is CASSESSGTGELFF.